This is a list of T cell receptor beta chains from one sample in a study of human T cells and chemical hapten exposure. TCRdb independently ran MiXCR on the RACE reads; one entry per CDR3 protein. Counted here are 200,000 to 300,000 distinct CDR3 sequences, approximately 8.6% occurring once; the ten biggest clones make up over 2%. The source material was whole blood, sampled in connection with sensitization to the hapten diphenylcyclopropenone (DPC). These receptors were taken from a woman aged 40 to 55 with alopecia areata. Some clones in this sample may be carry-over from other donors' samples. Both conserved end residues are part of each CDR3. D genes are given only for firm matches. Expanded clones are given a class, and other clones once, few, many or no size at all.

>TRBJ1-1|TRBV7-2|NA|14|NA
CASSLQHPYTEAFF
TGTGCCAGCAGCCTACAGCACCCCTACACTGAAGCTTTCTTT
>TRBJ2-3|TRBV6-1|NA|14|NA
CASSESGRTDTQYF
TGTGCCAGCAGTGAATCAGGGAGAACAGATACGCAGTATTTT
>TRBJ2-1|TRBV6-6|NA|16|TRBD2
CASTPSGGQTDNEQFF
TGTGCCAGCACCCCGAGCGGGGGCCAAACGGACAATGAGCAGTTCTTC
>TRBJ2-3|TRBV9|NA|16|TRBD1
CASSSQTGISTDTQYF
TGTGCCAGCAGCTCCCAGACAGGGATAAGCACAGATACGCAGTATTTT
>TRBJ1-6|TRBV6-5|many|14|TRBD1
CASSHDRGNSPLHF
TGTGCCAGCAGCCACGACAGGGGGAATTCACCCCTCCACTTT
>TRBJ2-7|TRBV20-1|few|13|TRBD2
CSARTSVAYEQYF
TGCAGTGCTAGGACTAGCGTTGCCTACGAGCAGTACTTC
>TRBJ1-4|TRBV6-5|NA|15|TRBD1
CASSYQDRGGEKLFF
TGTGCCAGCAGTTACCAGGACAGGGGGGGTGAAAAACTGTTTTTT
>TRBJ2-7|TRBV6-2/TRBV6-3|many|13|NA
CASIRDFQGEQYF
TGTGCCAGCATCCGGGACTTTCAGGGGGAGCAGTACTTC
>TRBJ2-5|TRBV28|NA|14|NA
CASQGGVLGETQYF
TGTGCCTCCCAGGGGGGGGTATTAGGAGAGACCCAGTACTTC
>TRBJ2-3|TRBV2|few|16|NA
CASSRLQGNGADTQYF
TGTGCCAGCAGCCGCTTACAGGGAAACGGGGCGGATACGCAGTATTTT
>TRBJ1-4|TRBV29-1|many|12|TRBD1
CSVVGQAGELFF
TGCAGCGTTGTTGGACAGGCCGGAGAACTGTTTTTT
>TRBJ2-3|TRBV4-1|NA|18|NA
CASSQDPPWYISTDTQYF
TGCGCCAGCAGCCAAGATCCCCCTTGGTACATAAGCACAGATACGCAGTATTTT
>TRBJ2-5|TRBV20-1|few|15|TRBD2
CSARHGTRVQETQYF
TGCAGTGCTAGGCACGGGACTAGGGTCCAAGAGACCCAGTACTTC
>TRBJ2-5|TRBV7-2|few|15|TRBD1
CASSPMRDRGETQYF
TGTGCCAGCAGCCCTATGCGGGACAGGGGGGAGACCCAGTACTTC
>TRBJ2-7|TRBV11-3|NA|11|NA
CASSHGIEQYF
TGTGCCAGCAGCCATGGGATAGAGCAGTACTTC
>TRBJ2-1|TRBV2|NA|22|TRBD2
CARPAGTGGGLAGEGPYNEQFF
TGTGCCCGACCGGCCGGGACAGGGGGGGGACTAGCGGGAGAAGGCCCCTACAATGAGCAGTTCTTC
>TRBJ2-5|TRBV5-1|few|16|TRBD2
CASSSLWGEGQETQYF
TGCGCCAGCAGCTCCCTCTGGGGGGAGGGCCAGGAGACCCAGTACTTC
>TRBJ2-1|TRBV9|few|16|NA
CASSMSASSSYNEQFF
TGTGCCAGCAGCATGTCGGCGTCGAGCTCCTACAATGAGCAGTTCTTC
>TRBJ2-5|TRBV9|many|15|NA
CASSVGSAKAETQYF
TGTGCCAGCAGCGTAGGATCGGCCAAGGCAGAGACCCAGTACTTC
>TRBJ2-7|TRBV7-2|few|14|TRBD2
CASSPYSGAYEQYF
TGTGCCAGCAGCCCTTATAGCGGGGCCTACGAGCAGTACTTC
>TRBJ1-5|TRBV27|many|15|TRBD1
CASSSAHRGNQPQHF
TGTGCCAGCAGTTCGGCCCACAGGGGTAATCAGCCCCAGCATTTT
>TRBJ2-7|TRBV18|many|12|NA
CASSPRGGDQYF
TGTGCCAGCTCCCCTAGAGGAGGGGATCAGTACTTC
>TRBJ2-1|TRBV24-1|many|16|TRBD2
CATSVLAGGSYNEQFF
TGTGCCACCAGTGTTTTAGCGGGTGGCTCCTACAATGAGCAGTTCTTC
>TRBJ2-1|TRBV7-9|many|12|NA
CASSLFANEQFF
TGTGCCAGCAGCTTATTCGCCAATGAGCAGTTCTTC
>TRBJ2-7|TRBV28|few|15|NA
CASNPGRGTSYEQYF
TGTGCCAGCAATCCCGGCCGCGGCACCTCCTACGAGCAGTACTTC
>TRBJ2-5|TRBV5-1|many|16|TRBD2
CASSLAGGPSGETQYF
TGCGCCAGCAGCTTGGCGGGAGGGCCCTCGGGGGAGACCCAGTACTTC
>TRBJ2-7|TRBV6-2/TRBV6-3|many|14|TRBD2
CASRAGTSGRAEYF
TGTGCCAGCAGGGCCGGGACTAGCGGGAGGGCTGAGTACTTC
>TRBJ1-3|TRBV5-4|few|15|NA
CASSSLTGSGNTIYF
TGTGCCAGCAGCTCCCTTACGGGGTCTGGAAACACCATATATTTT
>TRBJ2-3|TRBV6-2/TRBV6-3|many|15|NA
CASSNRATDTDTQYF
TGTGCCAGCAGCAACCGGGCCACGGACACAGATACGCAGTATTTT
>TRBJ1-1|TRBV7-9|few|14|NA
CASSPQPGNTEAFF
TGTGCCAGCAGCCCGCAGCCAGGAAACACTGAAGCTTTCTTT
>TRBJ1-4|TRBV11-2|NA|15|NA
CASSEAGPDNEKLFF
TGTGCCAGCAGCGAAGCAGGGCCTGATAATGAAAAACTGTTTTTT
>TRBJ2-1|TRBV20-1|NA|14|TRBD2
CSAGSGRSYNEQFF
TGCAGTGCTGGGAGCGGGAGGTCCTACAATGAGCAGTTCTTC
>TRBJ2-1|TRBV5-6|many|12|NA
CASSPNGGIQFF
TGTGCCAGCAGCCCTAATGGGGGCATCCAGTTCTTC
>TRBJ1-5|TRBV24-1|few|13|NA
CATLGRVDQPQHF
TGTGCCACCCTTGGCAGGGTAGATCAGCCCCAGCATTTT
>TRBJ1-4|TRBV20-1|many|12|NA
CSAIPAAEKLFF
TGCAGTGCTATCCCTGCTGCTGAAAAACTGTTTTTT
>TRBJ1-6|TRBV3-1|NA|14|NA
CASSYRQGNSPLHF
TGTGCCAGCAGCTACCGGCAGGGTAATTCACCCCTCCACTTT
>TRBJ1-6|TRBV5-1|NA|15|NA
CASSPGGGPNSPLHF
TGCGCCAGCAGCCCCGGCGGGGGTCCGAATTCACCCCTCCACTTT
>TRBJ2-3|TRBV6-5|few|14|TRBD1
CASRKQGLADTQYF
TGTGCCAGCAGAAAACAGGGGTTGGCAGATACGCAGTATTTT
>TRBJ2-2|TRBV24-1|NA|13|NA
CATSEDNTGELFF
TGTGCCACCAGTGAGGACAACACCGGGGAGCTGTTTTTT
>TRBJ2-3|TRBV20-1|NA|14|NA
CSAWSGALKNTQYF
TGCAGTGCCTGGTCCGGGGCCTTGAAGAATACGCAGTATTTT
>TRBJ2-1|TRBV20-1|few|14|TRBD2
CSAYEAGVYNEQFF
TGCAGTGCCTACGAAGCGGGAGTCTACAATGAGCAGTTCTTC
>TRBJ2-7|TRBV24-1|many|13|NA
CATSAYGNYEQYF
TGTGCCACCAGTGCGTACGGAAACTACGAGCAGTACTTC
>TRBJ1-1|TRBV12-3/TRBV12-4|NA|15|NA
CASSFWEGRGTEAFF
TGTGCCAGCAGTTTCTGGGAGGGGAGAGGGACTGAAGCTTTCTTT
>TRBJ2-5|TRBV27|few|13|NA
CASRDSNGETQYF
TGTGCCAGCAGAGACTCGAACGGGGAGACCCAGTACTTC
>TRBJ2-3|TRBV15|many|16|TRBD1
CATSREGQGNLDTQYF
TGTGCCACCAGCAGAGAGGGACAGGGGAATTTAGATACGCAGTATTTT
>TRBJ2-2|TRBV6-2/TRBV6-3|NA|16|NA
CASSYGGHTNTGELFF
TGTGCCAGCAGTTACGGAGGGCATACGAACACCGGGGAGCTGTTTTTT
>TRBJ2-5|TRBV29-1|few|12|NA
CSVGQGGETQYF
TGCAGCGTTGGACAAGGCGGGGAGACCCAGTACTTC
>TRBJ2-3|TRBV2|few|15|NA
CASGLRGQPTDTQYF
TGTGCCAGCGGCCTGCGGGGACAGCCCACAGATACGCAGTATTTT